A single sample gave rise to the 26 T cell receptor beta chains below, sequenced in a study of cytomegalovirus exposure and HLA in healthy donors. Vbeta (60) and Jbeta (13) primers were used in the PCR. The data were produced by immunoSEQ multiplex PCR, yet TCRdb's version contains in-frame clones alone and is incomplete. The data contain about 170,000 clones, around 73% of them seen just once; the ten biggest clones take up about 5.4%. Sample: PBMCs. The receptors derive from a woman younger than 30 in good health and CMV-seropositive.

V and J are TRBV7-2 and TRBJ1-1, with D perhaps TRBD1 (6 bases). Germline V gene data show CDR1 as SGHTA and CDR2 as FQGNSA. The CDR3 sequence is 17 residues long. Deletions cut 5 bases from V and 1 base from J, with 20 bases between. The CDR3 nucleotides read TGTGCCAGCAGCATACAGGGTGGAAAGGGTACGAACACTGAAGCTTTCTTT. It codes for CASSIQGGKGTNTEAFF.

CDR3 sequence (DNA): TGTGCCAGCAGCTTACGGCAGGGGGCAAACACTGAAGCTTTCTTT. It is translated as CASSLRQGANTEAFF. The gene calls are TRBV11-3 and TRBJ1-1, with 8 nucleotides matching TRBD1. CDR1 and CDR2 from the germline V gene are SGHNT and YENEEA. V shed 2 bases and J 2 bases; nucleotides not matched to a gene: 4. The CDR3 runs 15 residues.

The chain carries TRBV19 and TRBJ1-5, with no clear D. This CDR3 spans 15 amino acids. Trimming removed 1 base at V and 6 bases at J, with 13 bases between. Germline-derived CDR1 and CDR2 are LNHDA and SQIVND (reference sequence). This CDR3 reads CASSIVGVNSQPQHF. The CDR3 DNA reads TGTGCCAGTAGTATAGTCGGGGTGAACAGTCAGCCCCAGCATTTT.

The CDR3 region has the DNA TGCGCCAGCAGCCAAGAGCGGGGACAGGGCCACGAGCAGTACTTC. Translated: CASSQERGQGHEQYF. The genes are TRBV4-3 and TRBJ2-7, with 9 bases lining up with TRBD1. With V trimmed by 0 bases and J by 5 bases, 5 bases remained unmatched. Germline V gene lookup returns CDR1 LGHNA and CDR2 YSLEER. This CDR3 region has 15 residues.

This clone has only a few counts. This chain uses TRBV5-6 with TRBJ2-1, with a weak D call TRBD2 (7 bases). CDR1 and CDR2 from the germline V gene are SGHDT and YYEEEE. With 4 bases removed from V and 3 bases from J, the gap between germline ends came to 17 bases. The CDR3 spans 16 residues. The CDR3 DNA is TGTGCCAGCAGCCAGCTGGGCGGGGGCAACTACAATGAGCAGTTCTTC. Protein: CASSQLGGGNYNEQFF.

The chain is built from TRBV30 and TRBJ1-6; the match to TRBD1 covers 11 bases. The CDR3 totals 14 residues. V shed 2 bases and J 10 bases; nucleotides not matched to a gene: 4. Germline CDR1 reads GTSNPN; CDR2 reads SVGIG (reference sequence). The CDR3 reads CAWSSWTGGSPLHF. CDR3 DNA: TGTGCCTGGAGTTCGTGGACAGGGGGCTCACCCCTCCACTTT.

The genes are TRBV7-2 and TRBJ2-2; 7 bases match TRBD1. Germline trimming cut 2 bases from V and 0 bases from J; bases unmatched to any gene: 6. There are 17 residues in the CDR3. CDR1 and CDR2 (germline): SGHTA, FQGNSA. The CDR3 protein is CASSLPGRGSNTGELFF. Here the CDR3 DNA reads TGTGCCAGCAGCTTACCTGGCAGGGGGTCGAACACCGGGGAGCTGTTTTTT.

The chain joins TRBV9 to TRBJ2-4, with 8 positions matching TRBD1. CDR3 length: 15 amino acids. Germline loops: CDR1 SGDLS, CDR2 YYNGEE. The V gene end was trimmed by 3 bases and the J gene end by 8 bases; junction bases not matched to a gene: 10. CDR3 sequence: CASSALTGGRDIQYF. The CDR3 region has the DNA TGTGCCAGCAGCGCCCTAACAGGGGGAAGGGACATTCAGTACTTC.

CDR3 nucleotides: TGTGCCAGCAGCTTAGCGAGTCGACAGGGAAGCTCCTACAATGAGCAGTTCTTC. Translated: CASSLASRQGSSYNEQFF. This chain connects TRBV7-6 to TRBJ2-1; 7 bases fit TRBD1. The CDR3 spans 18 residues. V trimming: 0 bases; J trimming: 0 bases; junction bases outside the gene matches: 8. CDR1 and CDR2 from the germline V gene are SGHVS and FNYEAQ.

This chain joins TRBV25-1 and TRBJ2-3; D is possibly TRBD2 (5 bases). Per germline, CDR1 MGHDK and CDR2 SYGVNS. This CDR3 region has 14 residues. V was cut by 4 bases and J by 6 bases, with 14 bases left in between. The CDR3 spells CASSVGRTGDTQYF. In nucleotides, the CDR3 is TGTGCCAGCAGTGTTGGGCGGACTGGGGATACGCAGTATTTT.

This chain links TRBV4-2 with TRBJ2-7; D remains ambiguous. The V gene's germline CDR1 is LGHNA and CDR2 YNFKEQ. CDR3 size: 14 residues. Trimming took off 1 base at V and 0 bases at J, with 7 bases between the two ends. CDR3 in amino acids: CASSQVTHSYEQYF. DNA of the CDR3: TGTGCCAGCAGCCAAGTGACACACTCCTACGAGCAGTACTTC.

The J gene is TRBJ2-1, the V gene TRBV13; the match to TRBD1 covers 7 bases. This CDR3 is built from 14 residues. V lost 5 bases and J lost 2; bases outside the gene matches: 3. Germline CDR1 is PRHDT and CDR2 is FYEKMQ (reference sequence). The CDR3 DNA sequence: TGTGCCAGCAGCACCGGGACAGCCTACAATGAGCAGTTCTTC. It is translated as CASSTGTAYNEQFF.

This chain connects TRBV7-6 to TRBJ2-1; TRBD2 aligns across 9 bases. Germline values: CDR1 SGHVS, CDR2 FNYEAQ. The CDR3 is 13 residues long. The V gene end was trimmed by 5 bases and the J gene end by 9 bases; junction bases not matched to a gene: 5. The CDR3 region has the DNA TGTGCCAGCAGCCAAAAAGCGGGGGGTGAGCAGTTCTTC. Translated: CASSQKAGGEQFF.

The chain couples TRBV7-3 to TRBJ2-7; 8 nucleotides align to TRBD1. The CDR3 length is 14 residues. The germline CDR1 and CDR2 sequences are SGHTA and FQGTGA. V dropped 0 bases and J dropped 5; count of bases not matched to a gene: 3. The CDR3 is CASSLTPGGHEQYF. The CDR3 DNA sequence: TGTGCCAGCAGCTTAACGCCAGGGGGCCACGAGCAGTACTTC.

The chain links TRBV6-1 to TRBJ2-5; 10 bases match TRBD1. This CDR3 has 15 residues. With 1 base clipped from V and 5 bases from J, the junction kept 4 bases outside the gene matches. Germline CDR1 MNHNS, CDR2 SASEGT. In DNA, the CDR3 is TGTGCCAGCAGTGAAGGGACAGGGGGTTTCGAGACCCAGTACTTC. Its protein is CASSEGTGGFETQYF.

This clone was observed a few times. The DNA for the CDR3 is TGTGCCAGCAGCGTCGGGGTCAGGGACATGGGAGAGACCCAGTACTTC. Amino acid sequence: CASSVGVRDMGETQYF. The chain uses TRBV9 and TRBJ2-5; TRBD1 might be the D (6 bases). Germline V gene data show CDR1 as SGDLS and CDR2 as YYNGEE. Deletions cut 2 bases from V and 4 bases from J, with 18 bases between. The CDR3 runs to 16 residues.

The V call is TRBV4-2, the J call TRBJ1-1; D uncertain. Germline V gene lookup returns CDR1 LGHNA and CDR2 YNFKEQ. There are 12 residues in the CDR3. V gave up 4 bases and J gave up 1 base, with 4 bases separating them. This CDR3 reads CASSPQNTEAFF. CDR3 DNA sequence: TGTGCCAGCAGCCCCCAGAACACTGAAGCTTTCTTT.

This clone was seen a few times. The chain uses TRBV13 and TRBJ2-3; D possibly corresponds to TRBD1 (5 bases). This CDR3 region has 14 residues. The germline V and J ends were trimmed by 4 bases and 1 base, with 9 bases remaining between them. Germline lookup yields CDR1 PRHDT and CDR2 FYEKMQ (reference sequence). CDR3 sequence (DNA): TGTGCCAGCAGCTCGGTAGGGGGCACAGATACGCAGTATTTT. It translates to CASSSVGGTDTQYF.

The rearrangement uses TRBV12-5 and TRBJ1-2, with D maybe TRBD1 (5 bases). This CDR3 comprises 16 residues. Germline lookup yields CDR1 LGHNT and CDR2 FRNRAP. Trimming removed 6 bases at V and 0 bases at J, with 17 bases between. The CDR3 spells CASGGPRGEANYGYTF. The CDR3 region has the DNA TGTGCTAGTGGGGGACCCCGGGGGGAAGCTAACTATGGCTACACCTTC.

CDR3: CASSEGLSGGQYF. CDR3 DNA sequence: TGTGCCAGCAGCGAGGGACTCTCGGGTGGGCAGTACTTC. V usage is TRBV9 and J usage is TRBJ2-7; a possible D gene is TRBD2 (6 bases). Germline V gene lookup returns CDR1 SGDLS and CDR2 YYNGEE. CDR3 length: 13 residues. With 3 bases removed from V and 9 bases from J, the gap between germline ends came to 16 bases.

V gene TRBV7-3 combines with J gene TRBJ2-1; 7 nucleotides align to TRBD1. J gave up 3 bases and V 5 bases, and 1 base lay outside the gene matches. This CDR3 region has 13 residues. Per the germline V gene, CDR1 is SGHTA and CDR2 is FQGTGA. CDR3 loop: CASSRDSYNEQFF. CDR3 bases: TGTGCCAGCAGCCGGGACAGCTACAATGAGCAGTTCTTC.

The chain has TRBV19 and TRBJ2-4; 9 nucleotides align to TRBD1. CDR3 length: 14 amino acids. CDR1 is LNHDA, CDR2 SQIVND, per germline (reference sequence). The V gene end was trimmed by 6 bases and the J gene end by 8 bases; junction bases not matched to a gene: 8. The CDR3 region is CASSARTGAHIQYF. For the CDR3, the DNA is TGTGCCAGTAGCGCCCGGACAGGGGCCCACATTCAGTACTTC. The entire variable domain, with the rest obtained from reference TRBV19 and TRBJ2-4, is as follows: DGGITQSPKYLFRKEGQNVTLSCEQNLNHDAMYWYRQDPGQGLRLIYYSQIVNDFQKGDIAEGYSVSREKKESFPLTVTSAQKNPTAFYLCASSARTGAHIQYFGAGTRLSVL.

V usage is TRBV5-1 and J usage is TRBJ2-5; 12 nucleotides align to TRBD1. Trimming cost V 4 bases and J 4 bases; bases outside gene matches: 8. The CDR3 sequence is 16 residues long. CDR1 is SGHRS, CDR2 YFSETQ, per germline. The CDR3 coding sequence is TGCGCCAGCAGCGCCGGGACAGGGGGCTGGGGAGAGACCCAGTACTTC. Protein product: CASSAGTGGWGETQYF.

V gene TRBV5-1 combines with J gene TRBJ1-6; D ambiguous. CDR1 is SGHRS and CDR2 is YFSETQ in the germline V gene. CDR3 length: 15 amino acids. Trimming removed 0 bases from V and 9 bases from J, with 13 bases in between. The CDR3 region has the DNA TGCGCCAGCAGCTTGGGTAGAGGATTGGGTTCACCCCTCCACTTT. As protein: CASSLGRGLGSPLHF.

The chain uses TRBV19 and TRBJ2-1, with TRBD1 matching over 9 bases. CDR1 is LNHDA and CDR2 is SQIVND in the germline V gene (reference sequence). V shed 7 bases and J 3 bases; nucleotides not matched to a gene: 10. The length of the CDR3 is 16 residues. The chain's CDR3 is CASNTGTGIFYNEQFF. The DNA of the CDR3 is TGTGCCAGTAACACCGGGACAGGGATATTCTACAATGAGCAGTTCTTC. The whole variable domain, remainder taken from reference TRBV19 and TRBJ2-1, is DGGITQSPKYLFRKEGQNVTLSCEQNLNHDAMYWYRQDPGQGLRLIYYSQIVNDFQKGDIAEGYSVSREKKESFPLTVTSAQKNPTAFYLCASNTGTGIFYNEQFFGPGTRLTVL.

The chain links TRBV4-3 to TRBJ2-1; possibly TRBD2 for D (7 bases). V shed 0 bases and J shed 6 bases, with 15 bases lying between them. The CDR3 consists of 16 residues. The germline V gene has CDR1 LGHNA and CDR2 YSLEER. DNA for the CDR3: TGCGCCAGCAGCCAAGATCGTGGGGGGGCAGTCAATGAGCAGTTCTTC. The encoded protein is CASSQDRGGAVNEQFF.